This section outlines one TCR beta chain sequence together with its context. This record comes from a study of blood T cell repertoires in COVID-19. Across the whole study: Sites across the United States, Italy and Spain contributed samples from acute and convalescent COVID-19.

The CDR3 is made up of 15 amino acids. Unmatched junction bases numbered 5, after V lost 6 bases and J lost 1 base. From germline, CDR1 is SNHLY and CDR2 FYNNEI. In the study's own analysis: Reference gene primers were amplified, and this amplification served to estimate nucleated cell counts. Measured with immunoSEQ multiplex PCR; TCRdb has only the in-frame clones, and not every one. The DNA was the basis for D and trimming; V, J and clone size are from that table. In the table there are about 26,000 clones, 60% to 70% of which are singletons. This TCR derives from a man between 60 and 75 years old with active or convalescent COVID-19. The V and J genes are TRBV2 and TRBJ1-1, with 10 nucleotides matching TRBD1. The sequenced sample consisted of peripheral blood. The CDR3, as DNA: TGTGCCAGCAGGCAGACAGGGGGCGCGAACACTGAAGCTTTCTTT. It translates to CASRQTGGANTEAFF. Supplemented by reference TRBV2 and TRBJ1-1, the full variable domain reads EPEVTQTPSHQVTQMGQEVILRCVPISNHLYFYWYRQILGQKVEFLVSFYNNEISEKSEIFDDQFSVERPDGSNFTLKIRSTKLEDSAMYFCASRQTGGANTEAFFGQGTRLTVV.